This TCR beta chain comes out of a study of tumor-infiltrating lymphocytes in primary liver carcinoma. The source material, roughly 18-30 mg of unsorted bulk tissue, was used to co-extract RNA and DNA. Those sampled were patients whose primary liver carcinoma was treated by surgical resection. CDR3 length: 15 residues. Trimming removed 8 bases at V and 1 base at J, with 18 bases between. The V gene's germline CDR1 is MNHEY and CDR2 SVGAGI. TCR beta cDNA was made from 400 to 500 ng total RNA with a constant-region primer. For TCR beta, libraries were produced by three nested multiplex PCR rounds using slightly modified ARM-PCR. Both of the initial two PCR rounds ran for about 11 cycles and employed TRBV1-TRBV30 forward primers alongside a C-beta reverse primer. TCRdb processed the multiplex PCR reads anew with MiXCR; each CDR3 protein has one entry. The sample yields 150,000 to 200,000 distinct CDR3 sequences, 85% seen once.

As concerns this clonotype: Its cognate antigen is unknown.

Study outcomes and limitations: Tumor samples exhibited a significantly greater top-250-clone fraction than blood samples (p = 0.039).

The chain recombines TRBV6-5 with TRBJ2-7, with TRBD2 as a possible D gene (6 bases). The TCR sequence derives from a man between 35 and 55 years old with primary liver carcinoma and hepatitis B virus infection. Sequenced: tumor tissue from primary liver carcinoma. CDR3 loop: CASERGASVSYEQYF. The CDR3 nucleotides are TGTGCCAGCGAACGTGGGGCTAGCGTATCCTACGAGCAGTACTTC.